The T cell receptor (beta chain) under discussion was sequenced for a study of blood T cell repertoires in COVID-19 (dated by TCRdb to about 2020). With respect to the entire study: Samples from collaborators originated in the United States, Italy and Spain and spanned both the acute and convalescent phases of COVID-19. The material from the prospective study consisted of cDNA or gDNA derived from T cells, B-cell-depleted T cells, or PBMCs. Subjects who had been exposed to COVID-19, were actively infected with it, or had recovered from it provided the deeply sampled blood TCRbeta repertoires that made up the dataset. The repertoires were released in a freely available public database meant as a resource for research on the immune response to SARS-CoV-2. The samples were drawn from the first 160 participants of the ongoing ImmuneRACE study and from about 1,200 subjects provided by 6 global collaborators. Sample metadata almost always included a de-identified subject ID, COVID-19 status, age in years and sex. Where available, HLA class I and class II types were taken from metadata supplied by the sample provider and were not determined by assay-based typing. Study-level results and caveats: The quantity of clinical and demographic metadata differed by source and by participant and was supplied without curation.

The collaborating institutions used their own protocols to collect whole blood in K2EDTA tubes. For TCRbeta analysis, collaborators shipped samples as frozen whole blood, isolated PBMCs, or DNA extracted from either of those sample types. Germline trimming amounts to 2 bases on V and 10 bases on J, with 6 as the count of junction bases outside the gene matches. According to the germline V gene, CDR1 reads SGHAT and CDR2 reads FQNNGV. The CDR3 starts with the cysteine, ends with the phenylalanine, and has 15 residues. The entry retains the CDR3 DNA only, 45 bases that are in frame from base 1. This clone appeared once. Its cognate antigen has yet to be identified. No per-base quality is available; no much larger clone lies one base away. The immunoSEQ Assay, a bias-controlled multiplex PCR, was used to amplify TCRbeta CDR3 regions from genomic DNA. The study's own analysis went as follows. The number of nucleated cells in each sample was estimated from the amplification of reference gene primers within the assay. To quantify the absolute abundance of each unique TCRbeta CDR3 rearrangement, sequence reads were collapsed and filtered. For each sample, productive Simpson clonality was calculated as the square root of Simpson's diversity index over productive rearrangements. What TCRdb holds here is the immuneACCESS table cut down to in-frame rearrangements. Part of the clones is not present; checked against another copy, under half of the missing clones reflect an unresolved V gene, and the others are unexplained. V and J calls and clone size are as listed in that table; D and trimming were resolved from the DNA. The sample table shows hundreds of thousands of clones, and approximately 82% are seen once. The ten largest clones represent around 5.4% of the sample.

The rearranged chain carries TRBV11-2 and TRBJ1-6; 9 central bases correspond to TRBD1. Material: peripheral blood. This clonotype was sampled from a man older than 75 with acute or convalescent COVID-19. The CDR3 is CASSLTTGGLSPLHF. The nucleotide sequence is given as TGTGCCAGCAGCTTAACCACAGGGGGCCTGTCACCCCTCCACTTT.